These T cell receptor beta chains were read from a single sample in a study of blood T cell repertoires in COVID-19. Clones were sequenced by immunoSEQ multiplex PCR, and TCRdb holds only the in-frame ones, with some missing. The sample comprises more than 95,000 clones, roughly four fifths of which are singletons, and under 5.5% rests with the top ten. Source material: peripheral blood. These TCRs come from a man aged 55 to 69 with acute or convalescent COVID-19. Both conserved end residues are part of each CDR3. Fields, in order: CDR3 DNA, CDR3 protein, D gene, CDR3 length, J gene, clone size, V gene. A D gene is named only where the DNA matches it firmly. Some rows have no size entry. The others give once, few or many, or a class for an expanded clone.

TGTGCCAGCAGTCTGACAGGGAGTAAACAGGAAAAACTGTTTTTT CASSLTGSKQEKLFF TRBD1 15 TRBJ1-4 NA TRBV28
TGTGCCAGCAGCTTCAGGTCGAATCAGCCCCAGCATTTT CASSFRSNQPQHF NA 13 TRBJ1-5 NA TRBV5-8
TGTGCCAGCAGTTTACGGGGCCAAGAGACCCAGTACTTC CASSLRGQETQYF NA 13 TRBJ2-5 NA TRBV12-3/TRBV12-4
TGTGCCAGCAGCTTAGGGACTAGCTCCGAGCAGTTCTTC CASSLGTSSEQFF TRBD2 13 TRBJ2-1 NA TRBV7-3
TGTGCCAGCAGCCCCGGACAGGCTTATGGCTACACCTTC CASSPGQAYGYTF TRBD1 13 TRBJ1-2 NA TRBV7-3
TGTGCCAGCAGCCCAACTACAGGGGTCTATGGCTACACCTTC CASSPTTGVYGYTF TRBD1 14 TRBJ1-2 NA TRBV28
TGTGCCAGCAGGGGAGGACAGGGTCGGCAACATGGCTACACCTTC CASRGGQGRQHGYTF TRBD1 15 TRBJ1-2 NA TRBV2
TGTGCCAGCAGTTTAGGTCTTCTCCGGAATGAGCAGTTCTTC CASSLGLLRNEQFF NA 14 TRBJ2-1 NA TRBV28
TGTGCCAGCAGTCTAACGCGAAATCAAAGGGGGCTCTCTGGAAACACCATATATTTT CASSLTRNQRGLSGNTIYF TRBD1 19 TRBJ1-3 once TRBV3-1/TRBV3-2
TGTGCCAGCAGGACAGCTGGAAACACCATATATTTT CASRTAGNTIYF NA 12 TRBJ1-3 NA TRBV12-3/TRBV12-4
TGTGCCAGCAGCCCCCATCGCGGAAGCTTTTATGGCTACACCTTC CASSPHRGSFYGYTF NA 15 TRBJ1-2 NA TRBV27
TGCGCCAGCACCGAAGGAGGGAGGTATAATTCACCCCTCCACTTT CASTEGGRYNSPLHF NA 15 TRBJ1-6 NA TRBV5-1
TGTGCCAGTACCTCTGGACAGGGTTATTCACCCCTCCACTTT CASTSGQGYSPLHF TRBD1 14 TRBJ1-6 NA TRBV19
TGTGCCAGCAGCGTAGGACTAGCTAGCGAGCAGTACTTC CASSVGLASEQYF TRBD2 13 TRBJ2-7 NA TRBV9
TGTGCCACCAGTAGGCGAGGGGGACAGGGGGAAAAACTGTTTTTT CATSRRGGQGEKLFF TRBD1 15 TRBJ1-4 NA TRBV15
TGTGCCAGCAGCTTCCTAGCGGCGCGGGGCCTCCAAGAGACCCAGTACTTC CASSFLAARGLQETQYF TRBD2 17 TRBJ2-5 once TRBV7-9
TGTGCCAGCAGCTTATGGACTAGAGGGTACGAGCAGTACTTC CASSLWTRGYEQYF TRBD2 14 TRBJ2-7 NA TRBV7-9
TGTGCCAGCAGAAACCAGGGTATCACTGAAGCTTTCTTT CASRNQGITEAFF NA 13 TRBJ1-1 NA TRBV2
TGTGCCAGCAGACAGAGATCCCAAGAGACCCAGTACTTC CASRQRSQETQYF NA 13 TRBJ2-5 NA TRBV27
TGTGCCAGCAGTGAAGGGCCACTAGCGGGGTTGGGGACAGATACGCAGTATTTT CASSEGPLAGLGTDTQYF TRBD2 18 TRBJ2-3 NA TRBV2
TGTGCCAGCAGCCCCCAGGGGGCCGGGGAGCAGTTCTTC CASSPQGAGEQFF TRBD1 13 TRBJ2-1 NA TRBV9
TGCGCCAGCAGCCAAGATAACCCTGGCCTAGCGCGTTTCTATGAGCAGTTCTTC CASSQDNPGLARFYEQFF NA 18 TRBJ2-1 NA TRBV4-3
TGTGCCTGGAGTAGGCAGGCCGCTAATCAGCCCCAGCATTTT CAWSRQAANQPQHF NA 14 TRBJ1-5 few TRBV30
TGTGCCAGTAGTATGCGCAGGGCAGATAGCAATCAGCCCCAGCATTTT CASSMRRADSNQPQHF NA 16 TRBJ1-5 NA TRBV19
TGTGCCAGCAGCCCCGGGAGCCCCTACAATGAGCAGTTCTTC CASSPGSPYNEQFF NA 14 TRBJ2-1 NA TRBV14
TGTGCCAGCAGCCACGGGACTTACACTGAAGCTTTCTTT CASSHGTYTEAFF NA 13 TRBJ1-1 NA TRBV3-1/TRBV3-2
TGCAGCGTTAACTTGGGCCAAACCTACGAGCAGTACTTC CSVNLGQTYEQYF NA 13 TRBJ2-7 NA TRBV29-1
TGTGCCAGCAGCCGGGAGGGCAGGGAGCCTTTCTCTGGGGCCAACGTCCTGACTTTC CASSREGREPFSGANVLTF TRBD2 19 TRBJ2-6 NA TRBV4-2
TGTGCCAGCAGTGGAGGACTCACTAACTATGGCTACACCTTC CASSGGLTNYGYTF NA 14 TRBJ1-2 NA TRBV2